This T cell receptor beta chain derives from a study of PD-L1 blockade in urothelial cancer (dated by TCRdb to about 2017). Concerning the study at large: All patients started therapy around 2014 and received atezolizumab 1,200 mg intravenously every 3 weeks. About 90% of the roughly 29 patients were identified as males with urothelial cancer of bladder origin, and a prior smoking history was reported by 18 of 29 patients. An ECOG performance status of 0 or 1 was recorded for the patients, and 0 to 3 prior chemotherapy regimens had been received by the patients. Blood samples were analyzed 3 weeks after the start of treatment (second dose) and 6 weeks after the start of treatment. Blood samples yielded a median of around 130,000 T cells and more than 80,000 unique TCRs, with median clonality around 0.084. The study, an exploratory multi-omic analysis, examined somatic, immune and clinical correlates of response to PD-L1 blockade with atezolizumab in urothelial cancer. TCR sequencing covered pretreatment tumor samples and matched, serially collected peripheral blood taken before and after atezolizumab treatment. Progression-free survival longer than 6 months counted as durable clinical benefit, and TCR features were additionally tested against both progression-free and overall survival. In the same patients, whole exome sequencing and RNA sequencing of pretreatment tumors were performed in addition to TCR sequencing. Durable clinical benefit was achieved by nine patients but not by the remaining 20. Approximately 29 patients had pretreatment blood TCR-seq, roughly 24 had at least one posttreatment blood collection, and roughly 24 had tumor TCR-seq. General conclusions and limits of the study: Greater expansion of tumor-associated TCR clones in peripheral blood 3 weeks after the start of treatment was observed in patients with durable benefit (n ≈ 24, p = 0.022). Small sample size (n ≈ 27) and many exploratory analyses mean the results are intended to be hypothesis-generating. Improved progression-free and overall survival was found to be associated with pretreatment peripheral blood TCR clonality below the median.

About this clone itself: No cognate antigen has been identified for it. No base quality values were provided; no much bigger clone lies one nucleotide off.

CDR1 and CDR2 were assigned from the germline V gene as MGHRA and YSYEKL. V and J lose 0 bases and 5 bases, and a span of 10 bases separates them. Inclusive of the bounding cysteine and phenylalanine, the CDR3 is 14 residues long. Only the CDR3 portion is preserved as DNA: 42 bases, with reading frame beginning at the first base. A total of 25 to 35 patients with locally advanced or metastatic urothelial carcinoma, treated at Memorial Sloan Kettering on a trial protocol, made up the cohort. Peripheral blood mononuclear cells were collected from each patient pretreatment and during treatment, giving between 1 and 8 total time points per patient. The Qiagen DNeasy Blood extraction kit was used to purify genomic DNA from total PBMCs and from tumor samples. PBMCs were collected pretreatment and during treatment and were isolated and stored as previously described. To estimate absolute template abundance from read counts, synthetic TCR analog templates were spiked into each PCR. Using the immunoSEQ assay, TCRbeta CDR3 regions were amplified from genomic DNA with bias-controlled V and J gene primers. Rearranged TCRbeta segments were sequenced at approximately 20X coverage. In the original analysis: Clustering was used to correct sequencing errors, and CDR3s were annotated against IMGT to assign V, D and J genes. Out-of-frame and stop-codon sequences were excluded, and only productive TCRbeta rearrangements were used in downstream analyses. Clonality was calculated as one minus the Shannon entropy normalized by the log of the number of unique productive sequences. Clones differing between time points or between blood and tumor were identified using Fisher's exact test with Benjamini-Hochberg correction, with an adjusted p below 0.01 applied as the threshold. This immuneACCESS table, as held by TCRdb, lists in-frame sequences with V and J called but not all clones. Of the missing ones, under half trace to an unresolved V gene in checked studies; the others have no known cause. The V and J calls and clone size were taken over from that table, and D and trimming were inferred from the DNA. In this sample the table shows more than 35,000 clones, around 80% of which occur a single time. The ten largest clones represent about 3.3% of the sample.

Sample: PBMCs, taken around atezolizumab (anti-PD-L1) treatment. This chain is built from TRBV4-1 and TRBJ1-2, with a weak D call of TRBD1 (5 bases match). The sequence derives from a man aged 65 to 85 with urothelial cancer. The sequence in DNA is TGCGCCAGCAGCCAAGAGTCAGGGAAATATGGCTACACCTTC. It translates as CASSQESGKYGYTF.